This paragraph covers one T cell receptor beta chain sequence. No cognate antigen has been identified for it. No much larger clone exists at a distance of one base, and base qualities are not known. These data belong to a study of CD8 T cells in Susac syndrome (dated by TCRdb to between 2018 and 2021). General notes on the study: Repertoire sequencing was used to test whether CD8+ T cell activation and differentiation in Susac syndrome was antigen driven. Here is what the overall study found, with its caveats: The number of individuals in the TCR sequencing and HLA analysis was recognized as being relatively small.

V gives up 3 bases and J gives up 5 bases, and the segment between their germline ends measures 14 bases. The germline V gene sets CDR1 to KGHSH and CDR2 to LQKENI. The CDR3 goes from the cysteine to the phenylalanine over 15 residues. Only CDR3 DNA remains: 45 bases, in frame from the first base. RNA was extracted using the RNeasy kit, and roughly 0.45 to 1 microgram was reverse transcribed with random hexamers. The immunoSEQ multiplex PCR assay, which covers 54 Vbeta and 13 Jbeta segments, was used to amplify TCR beta CDR3 regions. Bias from PCR amplification was corrected by using a synthetic template baseline for primer optimization and for computational correction. The original pipeline was this. Only productive sequences were kept, with reads annotated to V, D and J genes according to IMGT and analyzed in immunoSEQ Analyzer. Clonality was computed as one minus Shannon entropy normalized by log2 of the number of productive unique sequences. For each patient and control, public and private clones were evaluated within the 100 most prevalent clones. Clones were defined as Susac-specific if absent from the healthy and MS cohorts, from 1052 published viral clones and from other ImmuneACCESS disease sequences. TCRdb reworked the public reads: Q25 trimming with fastp, MiXCR clone assembly, productive beta chains retained. Merged by CDR3 protein, the rows form single entries marked with the most common genes and DNA. These V and J calls are TCRdb output, not the study's own analysis. The sample includes about 250,000 distinct CDR3 sequences, with about 93% observed a single time. The ten largest make up less than 0.075% of the sample.

Peripheral blood CD8+ and CD4+ T cells from healthy donors, Susac syndrome patients and multiple sclerosis patients were profiled by high-throughput TCR beta sequencing. Multiple sclerosis controls were treatment-naive patients with stable or active relapsing-remitting disease fulfilling revised McDonald criteria. Bulk CD8+ and CD4+ T cells were purified by magnetic negative isolation, whereas CD8+ TEMRA cells were enriched by FACS. Blood was collected in EDTA tubes and processed within 24 hours, with PBMCs isolated through density gradient centrifugation. PBMCs destined for TCR sequencing were cryopreserved in liquid nitrogen and later thawed in a 37 °C water bath. The sorted or isolated CD4+, CD8+ and CD8+ TEMRA cells had a purity of 90% or higher.

The sequence was collected from a human donor with multiple sclerosis. Sequencing used CD4+ T cells from PBMCs. In this chain, TRBV18 is recombined with TRBJ2-1; the D call is tentative, TRBD1 or TRBD2, as each matches 5 bases. The CDR3 reads as follows: CASSPSTAGNNEQFF. The nucleotide sequence reads TGTGCCAGCTCACCTTCGACAGCCGGGAACAATGAGCAGTTCTTC.